Detailed here is one T cell receptor beta chain. This specimen comes from a study of T cell responses to AZD1222 COVID-19 vaccine. Across the whole study: Pooled together were second doses at about 4 or about 12 weeks.

Sequencing was performed with immunoSEQ multiplex PCR; in TCRdb, only in-frame clones are kept and a portion is missing. This sample has under 170,000 clones; less than 95% occur once, and the top ten carry roughly 1.2%. The sample here was peripheral blood, taken on day 0 of AZD1222 vaccination. The receptor's source is an adult in good health.

In DNA form, the CDR3 reads TGTGCCAGCAGTGAGGGGGGACAGCACCATAGACAGCCCCAGCATTTT. Amino acids: CASSEGGQHHRQPQHF. This chain links TRBV2 with TRBJ1-5; TRBD1 agrees at 7 bases. In germline, CDR1 is SNHLY, CDR2 FYNNEI. V lost 3 bases to trimming and J lost 7 bases; unmatched junction nucleotides: 12. The CDR3 consists of 16 residues. The entire variable domain, with the rest obtained from reference TRBV2 and TRBJ1-5, is as follows: EPEVTQTPSHQVTQMGQEVILRCVPISNHLYFYWYRQILGQKVEFLVSFYNNEISEKSEIFDDQFSVERPDGSNFTLKIRSTKLEDSAMYFCASSEGGQHHRQPQHFGDGTRLSIL.